This T cell receptor beta chain was observed in a study of T cell responses to AZD1222 COVID-19 vaccine. The CDR3 has 10 amino acids. The germline V gene encodes CDR1 MNHNS and CDR2 SASEGT. V shed 0 bases and J shed 11 bases, with 4 bases lying between them. This clone was seen a single time. Its antigen remains unknown. Study-level findings and limits: After the peak T cell response, and only then, were repertoires sampled. Possibly, clonal diversity was underestimated; donors were largely white British and included more females. Increased Spike-specific TCR breadth and depth were observed after two AZD1222 doses.

Assay used: immunoSEQ multiplex PCR; TCRdb lists only in-frame clones, some missing. The sample lists 63,000 or so clones; approximately 85% were seen once. The sample consisted of peripheral blood, taken on day 0 of AZD1222 vaccination. This TCR was sampled from an adult in good health. The V and J genes are TRBV6-1 and TRBJ1-1; D not resolved. CDR3 residues: CASSEAKAFF. CDR3 nucleotides: TGTGCCAGCAGTGAAGCAAAGGCTTTCTTT.